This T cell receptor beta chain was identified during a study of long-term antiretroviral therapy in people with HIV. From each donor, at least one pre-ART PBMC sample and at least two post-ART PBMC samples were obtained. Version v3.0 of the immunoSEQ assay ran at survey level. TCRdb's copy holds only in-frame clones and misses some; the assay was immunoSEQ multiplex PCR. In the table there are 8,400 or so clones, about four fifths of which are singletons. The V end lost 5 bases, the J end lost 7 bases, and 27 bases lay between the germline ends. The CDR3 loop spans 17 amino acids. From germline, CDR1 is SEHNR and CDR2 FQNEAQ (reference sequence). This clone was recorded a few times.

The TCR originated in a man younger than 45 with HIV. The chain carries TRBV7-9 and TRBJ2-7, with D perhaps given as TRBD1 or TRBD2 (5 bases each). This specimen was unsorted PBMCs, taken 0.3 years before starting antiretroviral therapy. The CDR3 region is CASSPLNTGRILLEQYF. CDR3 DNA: TGTGCCAGCAGCCCTTTGAATACGGGGCGAATTCTTTTGGAGCAGTACTTC.